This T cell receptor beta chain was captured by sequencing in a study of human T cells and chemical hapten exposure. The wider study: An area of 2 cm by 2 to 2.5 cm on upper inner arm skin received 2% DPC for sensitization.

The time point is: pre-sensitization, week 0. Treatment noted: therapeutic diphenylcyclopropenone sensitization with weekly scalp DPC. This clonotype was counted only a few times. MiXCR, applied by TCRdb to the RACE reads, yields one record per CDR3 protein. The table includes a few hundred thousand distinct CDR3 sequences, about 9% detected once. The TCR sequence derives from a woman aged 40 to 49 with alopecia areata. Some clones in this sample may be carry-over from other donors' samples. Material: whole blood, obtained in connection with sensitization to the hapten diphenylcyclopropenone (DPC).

CDR3 nucleotide sequence: TGCAGTGCTAGGACCCCCCGACAGGGAATAAACACTGAAGCTTTCTTT. It specifies CSARTPRQGINTEAFF. J is TRBJ1-1 and V is TRBV20-1; 7 positions match TRBD1. The ends lost 3 bases at V and 2 bases at J; junction bases unmatched: 12. The CDR3 length is 16 residues. Looked up from germline, CDR1 is DFQATT and CDR2 is SNEGSKA (reference sequence).